Listed below are T cell receptor beta chains from one sample, sequenced in a study of Graves' ophthalmopathy and Graves' hyperthyroidism. TCRdb re-derived calls from the multiplex PCR reads in MiXCR, one entry per CDR3 protein. The profile shows around 1,000,000 distinct CDR3 sequences, approximately 35% of them singletons. Sequenced material: peripheral blood or thyroid tissue (not recorded which). Source of these receptors: an adult man with Graves' hyperthyroidism. Both conserved end residues are part of each CDR3. D genes are given only for firm matches. Rows may omit the clone size; those that give it use once, few, many or a size class.

clone_size | j_call | d_call | v_call | cdr3_nt | cdr3_aa
many | TRBJ1-1 | . | TRBV11-2 | TGTGCCAGCAGCGTACAAATCCGGGGGGGGACTGAAGCTTTCTTT | CASSVQIRGGTEAFF
few | TRBJ2-7 | TRBD2 | TRBV19 | TGTGCCAGCAGTTCTCCGCGTAGCGGGGGGACCCTCATCGGCTACGAGCAGTACTTC | CASSSPRSGGTLIGYEQYF
many | TRBJ1-1 | . | TRBV6-4 | TGTGCGTTGCCACGGAGCCTTATGAACACTGAAGCTTTCTTT | CALPRSLMNTEAFF
many | TRBJ2-7 | TRBD1 | TRBV19 | TGTGCCAGTAGTAGATCTGGGACAGTCTACGAGCAGTACTTC | CASSRSGTVYEQYF
few | TRBJ1-1 | . | TRBV18 | TGTGCCAGCTCACCCTCGGAGGGTACTTGGTTCTTT | CASSPSEGTWFF
many | TRBJ2-5 | TRBD2 | TRBV18 | TGTGCCAGCTCACCGTTAGCGGGAGGTCGAGAGACCCAGTACTTC | CASSPLAGGRETQYF
many | TRBJ1-1 | . | TRBV20-1 | TGCAGTGCTGGTCAGACAGGCTACAACACTGAAGCTTTCTTT | CSAGQTGYNTEAFF
few | TRBJ1-2 | . | TRBV7-9 | TGTGCCAGCAGCGGAGTAGAGGGGATTCTCGTTACCGCTGGCTACACCTTC | CASSGVEGILVTAGYTF
many | TRBJ1-2 | . | TRBV7-9 | TGTGCCAGCAGCTTATTACAGGAATATGGCTACACCTTC | CASSLLQEYGYTF
many | TRBJ2-7 | . | TRBV9 | TGTGCCAGCAGCGGGGGGCTAGCTAGGAACGAGCAGTACTTC | CASSGGLARNEQYF
. | TRBJ1-1 | TRBD1 | TRBV10-2 | TGCGCCAGCAGACACAGGGGGCGAGGAACTGAAGCTTTCTTT | CASRHRGRGTEAFF
. | TRBJ1-2 | . | TRBV7-9 | TGTGCCAGCAGCATACGGCCGGGGGGCGCGGGCTATGGCTACACCTTC | CASSIRPGGAGYGYTF
. | TRBJ1-5 | . | TRBV12-3/TRBV12-4 | TGTGCCAGCAGTTCCCGGACAGTAGATCAGCCCCAGCATTTT | CASSSRTVDQPQHF
. | TRBJ1-2 | TRBD1 | TRBV9 | TGTGCCAGCAGCGTACCCACAGGGGCGGGAGGCTACACCTTC | CASSVPTGAGGYTF
many | TRBJ1-2 | . | TRBV14 | TGTGCCAGCAGCCAGGTTAACTATGGCTACACCTTC | CASSQVNYGYTF
. | TRBJ2-2 | . | TRBV4-3 | TGCGCCAGCAGCCTTGGACACCGGCCTACGAGCACCGGGGAGCTGTTTTTT | CASSLGHRPTSTGELFF
many | TRBJ1-2 | . | TRBV6-6 | TGTGCCAGCAGACCCCCTGACAGCGAGAACTATGGCTACACCTTC | CASRPPDSENYGYTF
many | TRBJ1-1 | . | TRBV2 | TGTGCCAGCAGTGAGGCGGACAGTCCAAACACTGAAGCTTTCTTT | CASSEADSPNTEAFF
. | TRBJ2-7 | TRBD2 | TRBV10-2 | TGTGCCAGCAGTTACCTCACTAGCGGGAGCTCCTACGAGCAGTACTTC | CASSYLTSGSSYEQYF
. | TRBJ2-2 | TRBD2 | TRBV6-6 | TGTGCCAGCAGTTCCACTCGACTAGCGGGAGGCCGGGGCACCGGGGAGCTGTTTTTT | CASSSTRLAGGRGTGELFF
many | TRBJ1-5 | . | TRBV2 | TGTGCCAGCAGCCAGACAGACTATAGCAATCAGCCCCAGCATTTT | CASSQTDYSNQPQHF
many | TRBJ2-2 | . | TRBV6-2/TRBV6-3 | TGTGCCAGCAGTTTTACCGGCGGGGAGCTGTTTTTT | CASSFTGGELFF
many | TRBJ1-1 | . | TRBV10-3 | TGTGCCATCAAGACCTTCACGGACACTGAAGCTTTCTTT | CAIKTFTDTEAFF
few | TRBJ1-2 | . | TRBV2 | TGTGCCAGCGGGACGCGGGGCTACACCTTC | CASGTRGYTF
once | TRBJ1-2 | . | TRBV10-2 | TGTGCCAGCAGCTTAAGGGCACAGCTCACCTATGGCTACACCTTC | CASSLRAQLTYGYTF
. | TRBJ1-5 | . | TRBV2 | TGTGCCAGCAGTGAAGCGCCCGGGTGTGCACTTTTGCATTTT | CASSEAPGCALLHF
many | TRBJ1-5 | . | TRBV9 | TGTGCCAGCAGCGTCGACGAGGGGTTCAATCAGCCCCAGCATTTT | CASSVDEGFNQPQHF
. | TRBJ2-2 | . | TRBV2 | TGTGCCAGCAGTGAACAGAGACAGTATGCCGGGGAGCTGTTTTTT | CASSEQRQYAGELFF
. | TRBJ2-7 | . | TRBV19 | TGTGCCAGTAGTCCCCAAAGCTCCTACGAGCAGTACTTC | CASSPQSSYEQYF
. | TRBJ2-7 | TRBD1 | TRBV29-1 | TGCAGCGTTGAAGTGGACAGGGGAAGCTCCTACGAGCAGTACTTC | CSVEVDRGSSYEQYF
few | TRBJ2-5 | TRBD2 | TRBV2 | TGTGCCAGCAGTTACCCCGGGAGGTACAAAGAGACCCAGTACTTC | CASSYPGRYKETQYF
many | TRBJ2-5 | . | TRBV7-9 | TGTGCCAGCAGCCCCCGGTTGGAGGCCCAGTACTTC | CASSPRLEAQYF
. | TRBJ2-7 | . | TRBV10-3 | TGTGCCATCAGTGAGTCCCCTGGGAGAGACTACGAGCAGTACTTC | CAISESPGRDYEQYF
many | TRBJ2-7 | . | TRBV2 | TGTGCCAGCAGTGGCCTACAGGGAGCCTACGAGCAGTACTTC | CASSGLQGAYEQYF
many | TRBJ2-6 | . | TRBV7-9 | TGTGCCAGCAGCTTGGCAGAACGAGATACCTCTGGGGCCAACGTCCTGACTTTC | CASSLAERDTSGANVLTF
. | TRBJ2-1 | . | TRBV5-1 | TGCGCCAGCAGCTTGTTCGGCGGGCATTCCTACAATGAGCAGTTCTTC | CASSLFGGHSYNEQFF
. | TRBJ2-5 | . | TRBV6-1 | TGTGCCAGCTCACCAAAGGGGACAACCGTTCGGGGGACCCAGTACTTC | CASSPKGTTVRGTQYF